This T cell receptor (beta chain) was observed in a study of blood T cell repertoires in COVID-19. Across the whole study: Samples representing acute and convalescent COVID-19 were sourced from the United States, Italy and Spain. T cells, B-cell-depleted T cells, or PBMCs supplied cDNA or gDNA.

V was shortened by 2 bases and J by 2 bases, with 18 bases between the two germline ends. Germline assignment: CDR1 KGHSH and CDR2 LQKENI. The CDR3 runs to 17 residues. Original data processing: Researchers report that nucleated cell counts were estimated from reference gene primer amplification. The repertoire was sequenced with immunoSEQ multiplex PCR; TCRdb's copy has only in-frame clones and lacks some. Clonal size and the V and J genes are those of that table, whereas D and trimming came from the DNA. The sample records roughly 360,000 clones, more than 65% being singletons. This receptor was identified in a human donor with acute or convalescent COVID-19. The donor label of this sample is uncertain. This sequence joins TRBV18 and TRBJ1-1; D not certain. The source material was peripheral blood. DNA for the CDR3: TGTGCCAGCTCACCAGCCGGCGGCAATCGGAGAAACACTGAAGCTTTCTTT. Translated: CASSPAGGNRRNTEAFF.